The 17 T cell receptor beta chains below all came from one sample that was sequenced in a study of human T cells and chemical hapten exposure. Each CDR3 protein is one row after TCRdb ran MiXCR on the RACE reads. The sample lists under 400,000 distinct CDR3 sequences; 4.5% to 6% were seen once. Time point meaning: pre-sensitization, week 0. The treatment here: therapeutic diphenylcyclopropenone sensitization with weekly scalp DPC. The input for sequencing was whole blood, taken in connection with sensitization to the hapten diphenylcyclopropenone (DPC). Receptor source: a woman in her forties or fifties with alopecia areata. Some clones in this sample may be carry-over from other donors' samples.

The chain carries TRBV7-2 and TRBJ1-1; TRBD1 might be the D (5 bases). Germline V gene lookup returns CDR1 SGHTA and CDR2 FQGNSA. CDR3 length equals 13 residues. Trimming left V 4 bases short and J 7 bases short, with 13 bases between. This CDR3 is CASSYGTVFEAFF. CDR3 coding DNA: TGTGCCAGCAGCTACGGGACCGTTTTTGAAGCTTTCTTT.

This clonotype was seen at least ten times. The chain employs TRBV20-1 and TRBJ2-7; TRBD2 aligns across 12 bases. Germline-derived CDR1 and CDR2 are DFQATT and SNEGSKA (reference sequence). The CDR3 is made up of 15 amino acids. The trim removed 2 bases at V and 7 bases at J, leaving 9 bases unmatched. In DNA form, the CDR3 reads TGCAGTGCTAGACGGCTAGCGGGGGGGCCCGGGGAGCAGTACTTC. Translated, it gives CSARRLAGGPGEQYF.

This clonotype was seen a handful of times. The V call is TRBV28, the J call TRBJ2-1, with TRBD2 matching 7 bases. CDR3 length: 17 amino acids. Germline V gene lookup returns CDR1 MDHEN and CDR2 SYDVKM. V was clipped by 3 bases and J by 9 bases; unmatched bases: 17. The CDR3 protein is CASSFPPPQRGLGEQFF. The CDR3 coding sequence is TGTGCCAGCAGTTTCCCTCCCCCACAGCGGGGTCTCGGTGAGCAGTTCTTC. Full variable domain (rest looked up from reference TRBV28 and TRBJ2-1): DVKVTQSSRYLVKRTGEKVFLECVQDMDHENMFWYRQDPGLGLRLIYFSYDVKMKEKGDIPEGYSVSREKKERFSLILESASTNQTSMYLCASSFPPPQRGLGEQFFGPGTRLTVL.

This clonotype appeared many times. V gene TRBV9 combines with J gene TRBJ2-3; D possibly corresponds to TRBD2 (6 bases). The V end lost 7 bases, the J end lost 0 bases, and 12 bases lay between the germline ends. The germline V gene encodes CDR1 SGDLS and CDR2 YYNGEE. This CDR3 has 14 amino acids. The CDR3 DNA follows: TGTGCCAGCGGGGACGGGGGTAGCACAGATACGCAGTATTTT. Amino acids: CASGDGGSTDTQYF.

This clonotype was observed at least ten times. CDR3 sequence (DNA): TGTGCCAGCAGTCCCTCTGGCGGGAGGCCTCTCCTAAGGCAGTACTTC. Translated, it gives CASSPSGGRPLLRQYF. The chain links TRBV28 to TRBJ2-7; 8 bases match TRBD2. The CDR3 spans 16 residues. The junction had 18 bases not matched to a gene; V was cut back by 5 bases and J by 9 bases. Germline V CDR1 and CDR2: MDHEN, SYDVKM.

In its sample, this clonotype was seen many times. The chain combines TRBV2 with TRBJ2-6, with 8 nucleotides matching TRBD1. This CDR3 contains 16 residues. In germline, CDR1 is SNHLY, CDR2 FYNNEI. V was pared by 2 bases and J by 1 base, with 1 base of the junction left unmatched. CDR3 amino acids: CASSETGGSGANVLTF. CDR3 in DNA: TGTGCCAGCAGTGAAACAGGGGGATCTGGGGCCAACGTCCTGACTTTC.

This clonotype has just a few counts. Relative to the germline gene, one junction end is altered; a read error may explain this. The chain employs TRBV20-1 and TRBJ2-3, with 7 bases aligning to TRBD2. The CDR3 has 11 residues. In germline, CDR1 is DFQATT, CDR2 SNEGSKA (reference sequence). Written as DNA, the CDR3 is TGCAGGGCTAGCGGTCCAGATACGCAGTATTTT. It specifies CRASGPDTQYF.

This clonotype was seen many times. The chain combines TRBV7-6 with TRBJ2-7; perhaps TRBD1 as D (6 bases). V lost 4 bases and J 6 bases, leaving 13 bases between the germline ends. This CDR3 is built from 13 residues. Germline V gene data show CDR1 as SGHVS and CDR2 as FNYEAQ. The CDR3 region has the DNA TGTGCCAGCAGCTCACTAGAGACAGGCGAGCAGTACTTC. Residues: CASSSLETGEQYF.

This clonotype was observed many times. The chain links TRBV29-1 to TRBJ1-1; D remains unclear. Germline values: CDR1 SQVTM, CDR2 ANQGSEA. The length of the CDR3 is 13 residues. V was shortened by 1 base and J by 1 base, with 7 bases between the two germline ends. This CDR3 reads CSVEVVQNTEAFF. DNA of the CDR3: TGCAGCGTTGAAGTGGTCCAGAACACTGAAGCTTTCTTT.

CDR3 protein: CSVSGQGTDTQYF. The CDR3 DNA sequence: TGCAGCGTTTCCGGACAGGGGACAGATACGCAGTATTTT. This chain joins TRBV29-1 and TRBJ2-3; 9 bases fit TRBD1. There are 13 residues in the CDR3. J lost 3 bases, V lost 5 bases, and 3 bases had no gene match. CDR1 is SQVTM and CDR2 is ANQGSEA in the germline V gene.

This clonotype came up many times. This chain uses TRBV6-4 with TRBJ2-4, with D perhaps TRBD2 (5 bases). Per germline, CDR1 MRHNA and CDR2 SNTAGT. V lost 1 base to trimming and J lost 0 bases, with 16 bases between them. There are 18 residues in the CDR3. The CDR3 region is CASSDLGLRYLAKNIQYF. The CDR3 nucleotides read TGTGCCAGCAGTGACTTAGGACTGCGATATCTAGCCAAAAACATTCAGTACTTC.

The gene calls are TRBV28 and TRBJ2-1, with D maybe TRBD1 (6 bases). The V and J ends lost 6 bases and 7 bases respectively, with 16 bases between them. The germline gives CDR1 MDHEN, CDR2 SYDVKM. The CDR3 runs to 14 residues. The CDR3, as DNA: TGTGCCAGCAGCTCCACAGGGCGCGGGAATGAGCAGTTCTTC. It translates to CASSSTGRGNEQFF.

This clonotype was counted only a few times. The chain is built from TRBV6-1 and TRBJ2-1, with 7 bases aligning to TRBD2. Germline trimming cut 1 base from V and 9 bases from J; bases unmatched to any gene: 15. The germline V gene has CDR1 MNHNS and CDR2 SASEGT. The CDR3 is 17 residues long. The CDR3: CASSEVGLAAISGEQFF. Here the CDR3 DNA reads TGTGCCAGCAGTGAAGTAGGGCTAGCGGCTATATCTGGTGAGCAGTTCTTC.

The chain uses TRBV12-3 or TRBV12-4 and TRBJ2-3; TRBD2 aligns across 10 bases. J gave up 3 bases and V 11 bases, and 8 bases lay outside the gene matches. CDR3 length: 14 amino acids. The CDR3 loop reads CACDSGRSTDTQYF. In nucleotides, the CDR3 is TGTGCCTGCGATAGCGGGAGGTCGACAGATACGCAGTATTTT.

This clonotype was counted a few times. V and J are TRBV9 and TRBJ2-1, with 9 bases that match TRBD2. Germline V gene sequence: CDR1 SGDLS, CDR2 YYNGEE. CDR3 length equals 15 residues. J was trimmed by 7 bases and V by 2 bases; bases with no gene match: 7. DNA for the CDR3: TGTGCCAGCAGCGTTTTAGCGGGGGCGAGGAATGAGCAGTTCTTC. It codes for CASSVLAGARNEQFF.

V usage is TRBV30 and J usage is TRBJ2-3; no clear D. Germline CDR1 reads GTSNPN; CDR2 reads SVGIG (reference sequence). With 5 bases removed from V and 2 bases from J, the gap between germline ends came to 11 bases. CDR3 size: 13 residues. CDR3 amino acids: CAWAVGTTDTQYF. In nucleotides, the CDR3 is TGTGCCTGGGCGGTGGGCACCACAGATACGCAGTATTTT. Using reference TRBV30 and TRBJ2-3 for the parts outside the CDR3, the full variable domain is SQTIHQWPATLVQPVGSPLSLECTVEGTSNPNLYWYRQAAGRGLQLLFYSVGIGQISSEVPQNLSASRPQDRQFILSSKKLLLSDSGFYLCAWAVGTTDTQYFGPGTRLTVL.

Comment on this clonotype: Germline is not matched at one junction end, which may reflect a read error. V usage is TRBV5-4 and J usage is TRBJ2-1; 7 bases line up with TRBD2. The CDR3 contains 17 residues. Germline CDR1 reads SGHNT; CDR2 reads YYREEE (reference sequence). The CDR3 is CASSLGLAASSFNEQFF. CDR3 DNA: TGTGCCAGCAGCTTGGGCCTAGCGGCGAGCTCCTTCAATGAGCAGTTCTTC.